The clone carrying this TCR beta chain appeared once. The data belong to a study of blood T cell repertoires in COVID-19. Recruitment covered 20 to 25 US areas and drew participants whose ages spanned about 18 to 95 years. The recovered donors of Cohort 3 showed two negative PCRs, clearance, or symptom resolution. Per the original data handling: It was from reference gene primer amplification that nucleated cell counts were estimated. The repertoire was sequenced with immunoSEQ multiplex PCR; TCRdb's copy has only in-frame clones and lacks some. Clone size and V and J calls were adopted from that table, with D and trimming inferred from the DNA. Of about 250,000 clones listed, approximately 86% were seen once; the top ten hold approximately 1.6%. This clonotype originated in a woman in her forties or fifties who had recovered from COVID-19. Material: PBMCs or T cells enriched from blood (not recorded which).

CDR3 region: CASSTSPTSAVLGTQYF. In DNA form, the CDR3 reads TGTGCCAGCAGTACCTCTCCGACTAGCGCAGTATTAGGGACCCAGTACTTC. The chain couples TRBV27 to TRBJ2-5, with TRBD2 matching 8 bases. Trimming cost V 5 bases and J 7 bases; bases outside gene matches: 18. The CDR3 has 17 amino acids. Germline V gene lookup returns CDR1 MNHEY and CDR2 SMNVEV (reference sequence).